This TCR beta chain comes out of a study of cytomegalovirus exposure and HLA in healthy donors. Whole-study context: As an earlier analysis found, roughly 170 million T cells yielded about 120 million unique TCR beta sequences.

Use of 60 Vbeta and 13 Jbeta primers characterized the PCR. TCRdb keeps only in-frame clones here, not all; method: immunoSEQ multiplex PCR. The sample records around 180,000 clones, 70% to 90% being singletons. The V and J ends lost 0 bases and 8 bases respectively, with 20 bases between them. The germline V gene encodes CDR1 MRHNA and CDR2 SNTAGT. The CDR3 extends over 17 amino acids. The chain has TRBV6-4 and TRBJ2-1, with D maybe TRBD1 (6 bases). The specimen was PBMCs. This TCR was recovered from a girl aged 5 to 17 in good health and CMV-seropositive. DNA of the CDR3: TGTGCCAGCAGTGACTCAACCGACAGGAGAACTGTCGATGAGCAGTTCTTC. Its protein is CASSDSTDRRTVDEQFF.